Below are 10 T cell receptor beta chains sequenced from a single sample in a study of T cell responses to AZD1222 COVID-19 vaccine. Assay used: immunoSEQ multiplex PCR; TCRdb lists only in-frame clones, some missing. The sample holds under 150,000 clones, 88% seen once. The material sequenced was peripheral blood, taken on day 0 of AZD1222 vaccination. All receptors derive from an adult in good health.

The V call is TRBV5-1, the J call TRBJ2-5, with D maybe TRBD1 (6 bases). Trimming cost V 5 bases and J 2 bases, with 10 bases left between them. Germline V lookup: CDR1 SGHRS, CDR2 YFSETQ. The CDR3 contains 13 residues. The CDR3 loop is CASRRGIQETQYF. DNA of the CDR3: TGCGCCAGCAGGAGGGGGATACAAGAGACCCAGTACTTC.

This chain joins TRBV6-1 and TRBJ1-4, with D maybe TRBD1 (5 bases). The V end was cut by 0 bases, the J end by 0 bases, with 8 bases between. The CDR3 is 16 amino acids. Germline assignment: CDR1 MNHNS and CDR2 SASEGT. The DNA for the CDR3 is TGTGCCAGCAGTGAAGCGGGGGTAGCAACTAATGAAAAACTGTTTTTT. It yields the protein CASSEAGVATNEKLFF.

The rearrangement links TRBV5-6 to TRBJ1-5; TRBD1 agrees at 9 bases. Germline lookup yields CDR1 SGHDT and CDR2 YYEEEE. The CDR3 is 15 amino acids. Germline trimming cut 2 bases from V and 2 bases from J; bases unmatched to any gene: 2. The CDR3 DNA follows: TGTGCCAGCAGCTTACGACAGGGGGGCAATCAGCCCCAGCATTTT. Translation: CASSLRQGGNQPQHF.

The chain combines TRBV9 with TRBJ2-2; tentative D call: TRBD2 (7 bases). The CDR3 extends over 17 amino acids. The V gene lost 1 base and the J gene lost 0 bases, with 13 bases spanning the gap. The germline gives CDR1 SGDLS, CDR2 YYNGEE. The CDR3 here is CASSVSAGAANTGELFF. The CDR3, as DNA: TGTGCCAGCAGCGTATCGGCGGGGGCCGCGAACACCGGGGAGCTGTTTTTT.

The V and J genes are TRBV6-5 and TRBJ1-5; D possibly corresponds to TRBD1 (6 bases). V shed 6 bases and J shed 0 bases, with 12 bases lying between them. The germline V gene has CDR1 MNHEY and CDR2 SVGAGI. The CDR3 runs 15 residues. The CDR3 spells CASSSDRSSNQPQHF. The CDR3 bases are TGTGCCAGCAGCTCAGACAGGAGTAGCAATCAGCCCCAGCATTTT.

V is TRBV6-6 and J is TRBJ2-7; D may be TRBD2 (5 bases). This CDR3 has 15 amino acids. V lost 2 bases and J 0 bases, leaving 11 bases between the germline ends. Germline V gene data show CDR1 as MNHNY and CDR2 as SVGAGI (reference sequence). CDR3 loop: CASSYGQRVSYEQYF. The CDR3 DNA reads TGTGCCAGCAGTTACGGGCAGAGGGTCTCCTACGAGCAGTACTTC.

A note on this clone: Distinct nucleotide sequences in the sample also encode this CDR3. The chain uses TRBV9 and TRBJ2-7; the D is unclear. The ends were cut back, 0 bases at V and 0 bases at J, with 7 bases in the middle. CDR1 and CDR2 (germline): SGDLS, YYNGEE. The CDR3 has 14 amino acids. The CDR3 sequence: CASSVGGVSYEQYF. In DNA form, the CDR3 reads TGTGCCAGCAGCGTAGGAGGAGTCTCCTACGAGCAGTACTTC.

This chain uses TRBV4-1 with TRBJ1-6; D unclear. Germline V lookup: CDR1 MGHRA, CDR2 YSYEKL. The CDR3 is 13 amino acids. Between the trimmed V and J ends, which lost 3 bases and 10 bases, there was a span of 10 bases. This chain's CDR3 is CASSQGLGSPLHF. CDR3 sequence (DNA): TGCGCCAGCAGCCAGGGCCTCGGGTCACCCCTCCACTTT.

V gene TRBV6-5 combines with J gene TRBJ1-2; D not certain. The V and J ends lost 4 bases and 2 bases respectively, with 11 bases between them. Germline V gene sequence: CDR1 MNHEY, CDR2 SVGAGI. The CDR3 is made up of 14 amino acids. The CDR3 sequence: CASSSMNENYGYTF. The DNA of the CDR3 is TGTGCCAGCAGTTCAATGAATGAAAACTATGGCTACACCTTC.

V gene TRBV12-5 combines with J gene TRBJ2-1; 8 positions agree with TRBD2. CDR3 length: 13 amino acids. Germline V CDR1 and CDR2: LGHNT, FRNRAP. V shed 2 bases, J shed 10 bases, and the junction held 4 bases outside the gene matches. In DNA form, the CDR3 reads TGTGCTAGTGGTTTGTTGCGGGGGGAGGAGCAGTTCTTC. As protein: CASGLLRGEEQFF.